This T cell receptor (beta chain) was captured in a study of shared clonotypes between healthy human individuals. Overall study findings and caveats: Naive CD4 clonotype sharing across a few donors was 5% to 6%.

This CDR3 is 16 amino acids long. Germline V gene sequence: CDR1 MNHEY, CDR2 SMNVEV (reference sequence). Between the trimmed V and J ends, which lost 1 base and 6 bases, there was a span of 19 bases. CD45RO-negative, CCR7-positively selected cells formed the naive CD8 fraction, excluding terminally differentiated effector memory CD45RA+ cells. The authors split each subset's genomic DNA evenly across several immunoSEQ plates. In the source study's methods: ImmunoSEQ output held junction-only sequences without quality scores, so filtering differed. Assay: immunoSEQ multiplex PCR; the TCRdb copy retains only in-frame clones and omits some. D and trimming were read from the DNA, whereas the V and J calls and clone size are those reported in that table. The table lists hundreds of thousands of clones, approximately 96% of them singletons. As regards this clone: The target antigen is unknown.

The receptor was isolated from a woman in her 30s in good health. The chain links TRBV27 to TRBJ2-7; either TRBD1 or TRBD2 may supply D (6 bases each). The sequencing input was naive CD8+ T cells sorted from blood. The CDR3 loop reads CASSLLGGDGTREQYF. The CDR3, as DNA: TGTGCCAGCAGTTTATTGGGGGGCGATGGTACTCGCGAGCAGTACTTC.